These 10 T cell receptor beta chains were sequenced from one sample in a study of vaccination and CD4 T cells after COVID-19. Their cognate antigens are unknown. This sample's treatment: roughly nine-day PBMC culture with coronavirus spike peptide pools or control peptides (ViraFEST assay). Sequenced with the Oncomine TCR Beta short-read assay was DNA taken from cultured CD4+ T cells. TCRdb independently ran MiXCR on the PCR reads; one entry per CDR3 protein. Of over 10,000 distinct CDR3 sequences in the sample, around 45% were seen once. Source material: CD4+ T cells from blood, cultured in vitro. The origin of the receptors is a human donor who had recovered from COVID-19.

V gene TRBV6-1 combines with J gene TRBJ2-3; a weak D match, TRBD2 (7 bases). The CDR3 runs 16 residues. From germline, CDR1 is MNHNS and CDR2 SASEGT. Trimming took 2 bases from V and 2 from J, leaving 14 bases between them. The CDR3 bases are TGTGCCAGCAGTGAAAGGGGGGGGACGCTCACAGATACGCAGTATTTT. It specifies CASSERGGTLTDTQYF.

CDR3 residues: CASSHTGSPEAFF. The CDR3, as DNA: TGCGCCAGCAGCCACACAGGGTCCCCTGAAGCTTTCTTT. V usage is TRBV5-1 and J usage is TRBJ1-1, with D maybe TRBD1 (6 bases). The V gene's germline CDR1 is SGHRS and CDR2 YFSETQ. V shed 4 bases and J shed 6 bases, with 13 bases lying between them. The CDR3 totals 13 residues. The full variable domain, rest sourced from reference TRBV5-1 and TRBJ1-1, is KAGVTQTPRYLIKTRGQQVTLSCSPISGHRSVSWYQQTPGQGLQFLFEYFSETQRNKGNFPGRFSGRQFSNSRSEMNVSTLELGDSALYLCASSHTGSPEAFFGQGTRLTVV.

This chain's CDR3 is CASSRGGVETQYF. The CDR3 bases are TGTGCCAGCAGCCGAGGGGGGGTGGAGACCCAGTACTTC. V is TRBV11-2 and J is TRBJ2-5, with TRBD2 as a possible D gene (7 bases). The CDR3 covers 13 residues. Germline CDR1 SGHAT, CDR2 FQNNGV. Between the trimmed V and J ends, which lost 5 bases and 5 bases, there was a span of 12 bases.

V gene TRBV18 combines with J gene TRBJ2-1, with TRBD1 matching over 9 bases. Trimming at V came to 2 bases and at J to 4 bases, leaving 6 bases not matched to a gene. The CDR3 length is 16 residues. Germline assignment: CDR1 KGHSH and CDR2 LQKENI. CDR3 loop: CASSPSPGTGYNEQFF. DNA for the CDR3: TGTGCCAGCTCACCATCCCCCGGGACAGGGTACAATGAGCAGTTCTTC.

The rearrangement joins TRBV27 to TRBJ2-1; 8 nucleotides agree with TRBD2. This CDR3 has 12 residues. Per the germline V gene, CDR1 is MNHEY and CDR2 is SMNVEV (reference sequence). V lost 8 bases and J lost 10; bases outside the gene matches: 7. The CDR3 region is CASLAGGGEQFF. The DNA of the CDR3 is TGTGCCAGCCTGGCGGGGGGAGGGGAGCAGTTCTTC.

The CDR3 is CASSYSPQSRGNSPLHF. As DNA, the CDR3 is TGTGCCAGCAGTTACTCCCCGCAAAGCCGGGGCAATTCACCCCTCCACTTT. V is TRBV6-2 or TRBV6-3 and J is TRBJ1-6, with D possibly being TRBD1 (5 bases). Germline V gives CDR1 MNHEY, CDR2 SVGEGT. Trimming removed 0 bases at V and 7 bases at J, with 16 bases between. The CDR3 contains 17 residues.

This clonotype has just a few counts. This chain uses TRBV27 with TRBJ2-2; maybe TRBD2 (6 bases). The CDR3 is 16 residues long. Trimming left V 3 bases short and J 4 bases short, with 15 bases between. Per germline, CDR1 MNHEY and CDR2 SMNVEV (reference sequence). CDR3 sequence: CASSFGSASGTGELFF. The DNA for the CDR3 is TGTGCCAGCAGTTTCGGGAGCGCCTCGGGCACCGGGGAGCTGTTTTTT.

For the CDR3, the DNA is TGTGCCAGCAGCTCCGGGGAAAAACTGTTTTTT. Amino acids: CASSSGEKLFF. J is TRBJ1-4 and V is TRBV7-9; D is uncertain. V lost 4 bases and J 8 bases, leaving 5 bases between the germline ends. CDR3 length: 11 residues. The germline CDR1 and CDR2 sequences are SEHNR and FQNEAQ (reference sequence).

The CDR3 nucleotides are TGCAGTGCCCTCGTTTCTCAGGACGGGAACACTGAAGCTTTCTTT. It codes for CSALVSQDGNTEAFF. The chain links TRBV20-1 to TRBJ1-1; D unresolved. Trimming left V 6 bases short and J 1 base short, with 18 bases between. CDR1 and CDR2 (germline): DFQATT, SNEGSKA (reference sequence). The CDR3 spans 15 residues.

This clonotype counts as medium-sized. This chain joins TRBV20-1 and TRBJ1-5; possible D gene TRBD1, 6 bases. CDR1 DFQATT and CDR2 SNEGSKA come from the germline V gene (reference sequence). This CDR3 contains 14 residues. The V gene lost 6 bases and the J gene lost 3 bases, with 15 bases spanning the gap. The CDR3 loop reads CSALMGASNQPQHF. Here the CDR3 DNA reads TGCAGTGCCCTGATGGGGGCCTCCAATCAGCCCCAGCATTTT.